This passage covers 16 T cell receptor beta chains from one sample sequenced in a study of post-analysis software for immune sequencing data (dated by TCRdb to the mid-2010s). The investigation overall reported the following: Significantly higher frequencies in patients than in controls were found for a few TRBV segments, including TRBV5-6, TRBV5-1 and TRBV20-1.

Library preparation used PCR. The sequencer listed for this sample is Illumina HiSeq 2500. Unique molecular identifiers were incorporated into TCR beta cDNA libraries to reduce PCR and sequencing biases. TCRdb trimmed public reads at Q25 via fastp, called clones via MiXCR and kept in-frame beta chains. Identical CDR3 proteins give one entry, which carries the most common genes and DNA. For this sample the table gives around 200,000 distinct CDR3 sequences, of which roughly 30% were detected only once. The top ten hold about 3.4% of the sample. These TCRs' antigens remain unknown. Sequenced: blood. All receptors derive from a girl aged 2 to 17 with multiple sclerosis.

Notes on this clonotype: This clone may be a read error of a much larger clone one base away. The chain recombines TRBV7-2 with TRBJ2-7, with D possibly TRBD2 on 5 matching bases. Judging by the DNA end, TRBJ2-5 fits better; the J call may be wrong. The CDR3 length is 13 residues. Germline V CDR1 and CDR2: SGHTA, FQGNSA. CDR3 nucleotides: TGTGCCGGCAGCCTAGCCCATTACGAGACCCAGTACTTC. Amino acid sequence: CAGSLAHYETQYF.

A note on this clonotype: A much larger clone differs by one base, so this may be a read error. This chain uses TRBV15 with TRBJ2-7, with D uncertain. Germline CDR1 is LNHNV and CDR2 is YYDKDF (reference sequence). Trimming removed 1 base at V and 3 bases at J, with 13 bases between. The CDR3 runs 15 residues. The CDR3 spells CATSRAKGSFYEQYF. Written as DNA, the CDR3 is TGTGCCACCAGCAGAGCAAAGGGCTCATTCTACGAGCAGTACTTC. Together with reference TRBV15 and TRBJ2-7, the CDR3 gives the full variable domain: DAMVIQNPRYQVTQFGKPVTLSCSQTLNHNVMYWYQQKSSQAPKLLFHYYDKDFNNEADTPDNFQSRRPNTSFCFLDIRSPGLGDTAMYLCATSRAKGSFYEQYFGPGTRLTVT.

J is TRBJ1-2 and V is TRBV6-5; D is ambiguous. The CDR3 loop spans 13 amino acids. V shed 0 bases and J shed 8 bases, with 10 bases lying between them. The V gene's germline CDR1 is MNHEY and CDR2 SVGAGI. The CDR3 reads CASSYSNSWGYTF. CDR3 in DNA: TGTGCCAGCAGTTACTCGAACAGTTGGGGCTACACCTTC.

This clonotype was counted only a few times. The chain combines TRBV25-1 with TRBJ2-5; D is unclear. Germline CDR1 is MGHDK and CDR2 is SYGVNS. V lost 7 bases to trimming and J lost 1 base, with 19 bases between them. The CDR3 totals 16 residues. CDR3 protein: CASTPRKRYRQETQYF. The CDR3 region has the DNA TGTGCCAGCACCCCTCGGAAACGGTACCGCCAAGAGACCCAGTACTTC.

On this clonotype: A read error may explain this, as a much larger clone is one base away. This chain connects TRBV20-1 to TRBJ2-7; 9 bases are a match to TRBD2. In germline, CDR1 is DFQATT, CDR2 SNEGSKA (reference sequence). The CDR3 has 14 residues. The J segment lost 4 bases and the V segment lost 0 bases, leaving 4 bases of the junction unmatched. CDR3 coding DNA: TGCAGTGCTAGAGAGGCTAGCGGGACTTACGAGCAGTACTTC. Translated: CSAREASGTYEQYF.

This clonotype appeared many times. V usage is TRBV28 and J usage is TRBJ2-5; no reliable D call. Trimming stripped 3 bases from V and 2 bases from J, with 10 bases between. The germline V gene encodes CDR1 MDHEN and CDR2 SYDVKM. This CDR3 contains 14 residues. The CDR3 protein is CASSLRHRQETQYF. The CDR3 DNA sequence: TGTGCCAGCAGTTTGAGACACCGTCAAGAGACCCAGTACTTC.

The chain employs TRBV15 and TRBJ2-7; 8 bases align to TRBD2. J was trimmed by 5 bases and V by 0 bases; bases with no gene match: 6. In germline, CDR1 is LNHNV, CDR2 YYDKDF (reference sequence). The CDR3 runs to 15 residues. Here the CDR3 reads CATSRDLVAGNEQYF. In DNA, the CDR3 is TGTGCCACCAGCAGAGATCTGGTAGCGGGGAACGAGCAGTACTTC.

The rearrangement joins TRBV4-1 to TRBJ1-1; D uncertain. This CDR3 comprises 15 residues. Per the germline V gene, CDR1 is MGHRA and CDR2 is YSYEKL. V lost 1 base, J lost 0 bases, and 9 bases lay in between. CDR3 in DNA: TGCGCCAGCAGCCAAGGGCTACAGATGAACACTGAAGCTTTCTTT. Translation gives CASSQGLQMNTEAFF.

This clonotype appeared a few times. The CDR3 is CASSRQGAARVGYTF. The CDR3, as DNA: TGTGCCAGCAGCAGGCAGGGGGCGGCCCGAGTGGGCTACACCTTC. V usage is TRBV7-9 and J usage is TRBJ1-2; 8 positions match TRBD1. CDR3 length: 15 amino acids. Germline values: CDR1 SEHNR, CDR2 FQNEAQ (reference sequence). Germline trimming cut 5 bases from V and 8 bases from J; bases unmatched to any gene: 13.

This clonotype was counted at least ten times. The chain is built from TRBV11-2 and TRBJ2-7, with TRBD1 matching over 8 bases. The CDR3 loop spans 12 amino acids. Germline assignment: CDR1 SGHAT and CDR2 FQNNGV. V lost 5 bases, J lost 6 bases, and 3 bases stayed unmatched. The CDR3 DNA sequence: TGTGCCAGCAGCGGACAGGGACGCGAGCAGTACTTC. Protein sequence: CASSGQGREQYF.

The CDR3, as DNA: TGCAGTGCTGACAGCGGGAATGGCTACGAGCAGTACTTC. Protein: CSADSGNGYEQYF. The genes are TRBV20-1 and TRBJ2-4; the match to TRBD2 covers 7 bases. Near its end, the DNA agrees better with TRBJ2-7, so the J call may be wrong. CDR3 length: 13 residues. In germline, CDR1 is DFQATT, CDR2 SNEGSKA (reference sequence).

Note on this clonotype: This may come from a read error, since a much larger clone is one base off. This rearrangement joins TRBV6-6 to TRBJ2-5; D may be TRBD1 or TRBD2 (5 bases each). The CDR3 consists of 14 residues. Germline CDR1 is MNHNY and CDR2 is SVGAGI (reference sequence). V lost 5 bases and J 11 bases, leaving 21 bases between the germline ends. The CDR3 DNA reads TGTGCCAGCAGTAGAGGGGCGCGGACCTACGGGCAGTACTTC. It codes for CASSRGARTYGQYF.

As concerns this clonotype: It may be a read error: a sequence one base away is much more abundant. The gene calls are TRBV29-1 and TRBJ2-5; D gene ambiguous. Germline assignment: CDR1 SQVTM and CDR2 ANQGSEA. The CDR3 spans 15 residues. The CDR3 loop reads CSVEGNYYAQESQYF. The CDR3 DNA sequence: TGCAGCGTTGAAGGGAACTACTATGCTCAAGAGTCCCAGTACTTC.

With regard to this clonotype: A much bigger clone sits one base away, suggesting this may be a read error. V and J are TRBV12-3 or TRBV12-4 and TRBJ2-7, with 8 positions matching TRBD2. The CDR3 is made up of 13 amino acids. CDR3 coding DNA: TGTACCAGCGGGGGACTCCAAACCTACGAGCAGTACTTC. Its protein product is CTSGGLQTYEQYF.

In this sample, this clonotype turned up many times. This chain links TRBV28 with TRBJ2-7; TRBD2 matches 7 bases. The CDR3 extends over 14 amino acids. V lost 3 bases, J lost 2 bases, and 4 bases stayed unmatched. The germline CDR1 and CDR2 sequences are MDHEN and SYDVKM. DNA of the CDR3: TGTGCCAGCAGTTTCGGTGGGGGGGCCTACGAGCAGTACTTC. Translation: CASSFGGGAYEQYF.

Concerning this clonotype itself: A much larger clone is a single base away; this may be a read error. The chain recombines TRBV28 with TRBJ2-1; no reliable D call. Germline CDR1 reads MDHEN; CDR2 reads SYDVKM. This CDR3 is 11 amino acids long. The CDR3 bases are TGTGCCAGCAGCTGGAACAATGGGCAGTTCTTC. It encodes CASSWNNGQFF. Full variable domain (rest looked up from reference TRBV28 and TRBJ2-1): DVKVTQSSRYLVKRTGEKVFLECVQDMDHENMFWYRQDPGLGLRLIYFSYDVKMKEKGDIPEGYSVSREKKERFSLILESASTNQTSMYLCASSWNNGQFFGPGTRLTVL.